The entry that follows covers one TCR beta chain sequence. Germline V gives CDR1 SGHNT, CDR2 YYREEE (reference sequence). The V end was cut by 2 bases, the J end by 15 bases, with 15 bases between. The CDR3 contains 12 residues. These data come from a study of blood T cell repertoires in COVID-19. Overall study context: T cells, B-cell-depleted T cells, or PBMCs provided the cDNA or gDNA that served as material.

In the original processing: By means of reference gene primer amplification, nucleated cell counts were estimated. Method: immunoSEQ multiplex PCR; TCRdb's copy keeps in-frame clones and lacks some. D and trimming come from the DNA, and the V and J calls and clone size come from that table. The table has roughly 300,000 clones, about 90% seen once. Sequencing input: peripheral blood. The chain carries TRBV5-4 and TRBJ2-1, with D perhaps TRBD2 (6 bases). The TCR was taken from a woman between 50 and 59 years old who had recovered from COVID-19. CDR3 sequence (DNA): TGTGCCAGCAGCTTACTAGCTGGGCCCTGGTTCTTC. It encodes CASSLLAGPWFF. The full variable domain, rest sourced from reference TRBV5-4 and TRBJ2-1, is ETGVTQSPTHLIKTRGQQVTLRCSSQSGHNTVSWYQQALGQGPQFIFQYYREEENGRGNFPPRFSGLQFPNYSSELNVNALELDDSALYLCASSLLAGPWFFGPGTRLTVL.